The 12 T cell receptor beta chains presented below share a single source sample, sequenced in a study of T cell responses to AZD1222 COVID-19 vaccine. Method: immunoSEQ multiplex PCR; TCRdb's copy keeps in-frame clones and lacks some. The sample records 110,000 to 150,000 clones, under 95% being singletons. The sequenced sample was peripheral blood, obtained on day 0 of AZD1222 vaccination. These TCRs come from an adult in good health.

The chain is built from TRBV28 and TRBJ2-7; D unclear. V was pared by 3 bases and J by 2 bases, with 11 bases between. This CDR3 has 14 amino acids. CDR1 and CDR2 from the germline V gene are MDHEN and SYDVKM. CDR3 protein: CASSLADQAYEQYF. Written as DNA, the CDR3 is TGTGCCAGCAGTTTGGCAGACCAAGCCTACGAGCAGTACTTC. Filled out from reference TRBV28 and TRBJ2-7, the complete variable domain reads DVKVTQSSRYLVKRTGEKVFLECVQDMDHENMFWYRQDPGLGLRLIYFSYDVKMKEKGDIPEGYSVSREKKERFSLILESASTNQTSMYLCASSLADQAYEQYFGPGTRLTVT.

Comments on this clone: Additional DNA sequences in this sample encode the identical CDR3. The chain is built from TRBV3-1 (or the pseudogene TRBV3-2) and TRBJ1-1; D is uncertain. CDR3 length equals 13 residues. V was shortened by 4 bases and J by 1 base, with 7 bases between the two germline ends. Germline assignment: CDR1 LGHDT and CDR2 YNNKEL (reference sequence). The CDR3 DNA is TGTGCCAGCAGCCCTACAGAGAACACTGAAGCTTTCTTT. Translating gives CASSPTENTEAFF.

The V call is TRBV27, the J call TRBJ2-7; possible D gene TRBD1, 5 bases. The CDR3 has 12 residues. From germline, CDR1 is MNHEY and CDR2 SMNVEV (reference sequence). Trimming removed 4 bases from V and 3 bases from J, with 7 bases in between. The CDR3 loop reads CASSSGHYEQYF. In DNA form, the CDR3 reads TGTGCCAGCAGTTCAGGGCACTACGAGCAGTACTTC.

This chain joins TRBV7-9 and TRBJ1-3, with D perhaps matching TRBD1 (6 bases). This CDR3 contains 16 residues. With 4 bases removed from V and 7 bases from J, the gap between germline ends came to 20 bases. Germline V CDR1 and CDR2: SEHNR, FQNEAQ (reference sequence). The CDR3 DNA reads TGTGCCAGCAGCTGGGGGCCTGCACCGTCGGGGAACACCATATATTTT. The encoded protein is CASSWGPAPSGNTIYF.

This sequence joins TRBV28 and TRBJ1-1; D is unresolved. The ends were cut back, 6 bases at V and 2 bases at J, with 16 bases in the middle. Germline V lookup: CDR1 MDHEN, CDR2 SYDVKM. The CDR3 has 15 amino acids. The CDR3 coding sequence is TGTGCCAGCAGCCTCCCCATTAGTGGTAACACTGAAGCTTTCTTT. Amino acids: CASSLPISGNTEAFF.

The chain combines TRBV7-3 with TRBJ2-1, with 13 bases that match TRBD2. The CDR3 is 17 amino acids. Trimming cost V 1 base and J 7 bases; bases outside gene matches: 7. Germline CDR1 reads SGHTA; CDR2 reads FQGTGA. CDR3 coding DNA: TGTGCCAGCAGCTTAAGACCCCCGGGACTAGCGGGAAATGAGCAGTTCTTC. Amino acid sequence: CASSLRPPGLAGNEQFF.

The gene calls are TRBV6-5 and TRBJ2-5, with D tentatively TRBD1 (5 bases). V dropped 0 bases and J dropped 3 bases, with 8 bases sitting between them. This CDR3 has 14 amino acids. Germline CDR1 MNHEY, CDR2 SVGAGI. CDR3 bases: TGTGCCAGCAGTTACTCGGCAGGGAAAGAGACCCAGTACTTC. This translates into CASSYSAGKETQYF.

The chain has TRBV5-5 and TRBJ1-5; D is undetermined. CDR1 and CDR2 (germline): SGHKS, YYEKEE (reference sequence). V gave up 5 bases and J gave up 3 bases, with 15 bases separating them. The CDR3 sequence is 15 residues long. CDR3 nucleotide sequence: TGTGCCAGCAGTCGCGGTGTGGGAGTCAATCAGCCCCAGCATTTT. Translating gives CASSRGVGVNQPQHF.

The chain employs TRBV19 and TRBJ2-7; D uncertain. The ends were cut back, 3 bases at V and 2 bases at J, with 8 bases in the middle. From germline, CDR1 is LNHDA and CDR2 SQIVND (reference sequence). This CDR3 contains 13 residues. The CDR3 loop is CASSIGVTYEQYF. The CDR3 coding sequence is TGTGCCAGTAGTATTGGGGTCACCTACGAGCAGTACTTC.

The chain has TRBV12-3 or TRBV12-4 and TRBJ1-5; no definite D call. This CDR3 has 12 residues. Between the trimmed V and J ends, which lost 5 bases and 6 bases, there was a span of 8 bases. CDR3 in amino acids: CASSTTGQPQHF. The CDR3 region has the DNA TGTGCCAGCAGTACCACGGGTCAGCCCCAGCATTTT.

The chain recombines TRBV27 with TRBJ2-2, with TRBD1 matching 11 bases. Unmatched junction bases numbered 3, after V lost 5 bases and J lost 4 bases. CDR3 length equals 15 residues. CDR1 and CDR2 (germline): MNHEY, SMNVEV (reference sequence). The CDR3 loop reads CASSLGTGGTGELFF. CDR3 DNA: TGTGCCAGCAGTCTGGGGACAGGGGGCACCGGGGAGCTGTTTTTT.

This chain links TRBV5-1 with TRBJ1-5; no clear D. Looked up from germline, CDR1 is SGHRS and CDR2 is YFSETQ. V was trimmed by 0 bases and J by 1 base, leaving 8 bases between them. The CDR3 length is 15 residues. CDR3 DNA sequence: TGCGCCAGCAGCTTGGAAGGGCTGAGCAATCAGCCCCAGCATTTT. This sequence encodes CASSLEGLSNQPQHF. The entire variable domain, with the rest obtained from reference TRBV5-1 and TRBJ1-5, is as follows: KAGVTQTPRYLIKTRGQQVTLSCSPISGHRSVSWYQQTPGQGLQFLFEYFSETQRNKGNFPGRFSGRQFSNSRSEMNVSTLELGDSALYLCASSLEGLSNQPQHFGDGTRLSIL.